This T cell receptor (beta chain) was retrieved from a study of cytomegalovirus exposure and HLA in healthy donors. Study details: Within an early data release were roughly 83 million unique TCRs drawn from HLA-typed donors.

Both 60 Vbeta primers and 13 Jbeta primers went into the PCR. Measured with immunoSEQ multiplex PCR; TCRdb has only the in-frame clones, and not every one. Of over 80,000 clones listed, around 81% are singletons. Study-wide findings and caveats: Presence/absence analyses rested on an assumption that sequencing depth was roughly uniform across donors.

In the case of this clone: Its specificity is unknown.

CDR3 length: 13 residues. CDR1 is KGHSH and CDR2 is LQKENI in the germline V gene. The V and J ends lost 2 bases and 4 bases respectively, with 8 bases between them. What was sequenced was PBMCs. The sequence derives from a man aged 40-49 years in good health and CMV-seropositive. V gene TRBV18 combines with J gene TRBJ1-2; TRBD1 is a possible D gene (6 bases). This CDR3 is CASSPGGSYGYTF. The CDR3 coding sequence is TGTGCCAGCTCACCAGGGGGCTCCTATGGCTACACCTTC.